This record looks at one T cell receptor beta chain sequence and its context. This entry is derived from a study of control samples from healthy donors and cancer patients. Method: immunoSEQ multiplex PCR; TCRdb's copy keeps in-frame clones and lacks some. The table lists roughly 120,000 clones, 80% to 90% of them singletons. The germline V and J ends were trimmed by 7 bases and 0 bases, with 9 bases remaining between them. The germline CDR1 and CDR2 sequences are WSHSY and SAAADI. The CDR3 is 13 amino acids. The specimen was blood. The sequence derives from a man aged 25 to 45 in good health. This chain connects TRBV10-2 to TRBJ1-1; weak D call: TRBD1 (5 bases). The CDR3 sequence is CASNRGVNTEAFF. CDR3 DNA sequence: TGCGCCAGCAATAGAGGGGTGAACACTGAAGCTTTCTTT.